These T cell receptor beta chains were read from a single sample in a study of cytomegalovirus exposure and HLA in healthy donors. Some clones are missing from TCRdb's copy, which holds only in-frame ones; the method was immunoSEQ multiplex PCR. Of roughly 200,000 clones listed, 75% to 90% are singletons. What was sequenced was PBMCs. The origin of the receptors is a boy aged 10-17 years in good health and CMV-seronegative. Both conserved end residues are part of each CDR3. Each record gives: V gene, J gene, clone size, D gene, CDR3 length, CDR3 DNA, CDR3 protein. The D gene is left open where the match is weak. Only part of the rows carry a size: once, few, many, or a class if the clone is expanded.

V: TRBV18
J: TRBJ1-6
size: .
D: .
length: 14
DNA: TGTGCCAGCTCAGACAAATCCTATAATTCACCCCTCCACTTT
CDR3: CASSDKSYNSPLHF

V: TRBV30
J: TRBJ1-3
size: .
D: .
length: 14
DNA: TGTGCCTGGGCCCCCCCCGGGTACGGAAACACCATATATTTT
CDR3: CAWAPPGYGNTIYF

V: TRBV19
J: TRBJ2-7
size: few
D: TRBD1
length: 16
DNA: TGTGCCAGTAGTAGTGGCGGACAGGGGGCCATCTACGAGCAGTACTTC
CDR3: CASSSGGQGAIYEQYF

V: TRBV30
J: TRBJ1-1
size: .
D: .
length: 13
DNA: TGTGCCTGGAAGCTCCGGGTCAGCGGTGAAGCTTTCTTT
CDR3: CAWKLRVSGEAFF

V: TRBV5-1
J: TRBJ2-6
size: once
D: .
length: 16
DNA: TGCGCCAGCAGCTTGTCGGGGAGCTCTGGGGCCAACGTCCTGACTTTC
CDR3: CASSLSGSSGANVLTF

V: TRBV6-1
J: TRBJ1-2
size: .
D: TRBD1
length: 14
DNA: TGTGCCAGCTCACCGAGCCAGGGGGTGAGTGGCTACACCTTC
CDR3: CASSPSQGVSGYTF

V: TRBV9
J: TRBJ2-3
size: .
D: .
length: 16
DNA: TGTGCCAGCAGCGTAGCTCGAACACCCAGCACAGATACGCAGTATTTT
CDR3: CASSVARTPSTDTQYF

V: TRBV29-1
J: TRBJ1-4
size: .
D: .
length: 15
DNA: TGCAGCGTTGAAGATCTGGGCAGCCTAAATGAAAAACTGTTTTTT
CDR3: CSVEDLGSLNEKLFF

V: TRBV12-5
J: TRBJ1-4
size: .
D: .
length: 14
DNA: TGTGCTAGTGGGGGGGGTTCCACTAATGAAAAACTGTTTTTT
CDR3: CASGGGSTNEKLFF

V: TRBV28
J: TRBJ1-5
size: .
D: .
length: 15
DNA: TGTGCCAGCAGTTTAAGACAGTTGTTTAATCAGCCCCAGCATTTT
CDR3: CASSLRQLFNQPQHF

V: TRBV6-6
J: TRBJ1-5
size: .
D: TRBD1
length: 16
DNA: TGTGCCAGCAGTTACGCCCGGGACAGGGGGAATCAGCCCCAGCATTTT
CDR3: CASSYARDRGNQPQHF

V: TRBV13
J: TRBJ1-1
size: .
D: .
length: 14
DNA: TGTGCCAGCAGCTTTCTCGGACAGCGGACTGAAGCTTTCTTT
CDR3: CASSFLGQRTEAFF

V: TRBV9
J: TRBJ2-1
size: .
D: TRBD2
length: 19
DNA: TGTGCCAGCAGCGTGGCAGCAAATGTAGCGGGGAGCTCCTACAATGAGCAGTTCTTC
CDR3: CASSVAANVAGSSYNEQFF

V: TRBV19
J: TRBJ2-3
size: .
D: .
length: 15
DNA: TGTGCCAGTAGTAGGCTAGCGAGTAGCACAGATACGCAGTATTTT
CDR3: CASSRLASSTDTQYF

V: TRBV7-2
J: TRBJ1-5
size: .
D: .
length: 15
DNA: TGTGCCAGCAGCCCAACTGGGACACACCATCAGCCCCAGCATTTT
CDR3: CASSPTGTHHQPQHF

V: TRBV6-4
J: TRBJ1-6
size: .
D: .
length: 13
DNA: TGTGCCAGCAGTGACTCGTCCTCTTCACCCCTCCACTTT
CDR3: CASSDSSSSPLHF

V: TRBV5-4
J: TRBJ1-1
size: .
D: .
length: 13
DNA: TGTGCCAGCAGCATTGACAGGAACACTGAAGCTTTCTTT
CDR3: CASSIDRNTEAFF

V: TRBV19
J: TRBJ2-3
size: .
D: TRBD2
length: 18
DNA: TGTGCCAGTAGTACGTTAAGACTAGCGGGAGGGCCGAAGGATACGCAGTATTTT
CDR3: CASSTLRLAGGPKDTQYF

V: TRBV6-5
J: TRBJ2-2
size: .
D: TRBD2
length: 16
DNA: TGTGCCAGCAGTTACTCAGTAGCGGGGGACACCGGGGAGCTGTTTTTT
CDR3: CASSYSVAGDTGELFF

V: TRBV11-2
J: TRBJ1-5
size: .
D: .
length: 17
DNA: TGTGCCAGCAGCTTAGGGGGTTCAGGGCTGAGCAATCAGCCCCAGCATTTT
CDR3: CASSLGGSGLSNQPQHF

V: TRBV11-2
J: TRBJ2-7
size: .
D: .
length: 15
DNA: TGTGCCAGCAGCTTAGAGTCCAGGGCCGCCTACGAGCAGTACTTC
CDR3: CASSLESRAAYEQYF

V: TRBV11-2
J: TRBJ1-2
size: .
D: .
length: 14
DNA: TGTGCCAGCAGCTCCCTCCTAAGGGGCAGAAGCTACACCTTC
CDR3: CASSSLLRGRSYTF

V: TRBV9
J: TRBJ2-2
size: .
D: TRBD2
length: 16
DNA: TGTGCCAGCAGCGCCTCGGGGGGGTGGGATTCCGGGGAGCTGTTTTTT
CDR3: CASSASGGWDSGELFF

V: TRBV29-1
J: TRBJ2-7
size: once
D: TRBD1
length: 14
DNA: TGCAGCGTTTACGAAGACAGGGCCGCCTACGAGCAGTACTTC
CDR3: CSVYEDRAAYEQYF

V: TRBV25-1
J: TRBJ1-2
size: once
D: .
length: 14
DNA: TGTGCCAGCAGTGATCATGGAGGACCCAATGGCTACACCTTC
CDR3: CASSDHGGPNGYTF

V: TRBV7-8
J: TRBJ1-1
size: .
D: .
length: 15
DNA: TGTGCCAGCAGCTTAGGATGGGGGGGTAACACTGAAGCTTTCTTT
CDR3: CASSLGWGGNTEAFF